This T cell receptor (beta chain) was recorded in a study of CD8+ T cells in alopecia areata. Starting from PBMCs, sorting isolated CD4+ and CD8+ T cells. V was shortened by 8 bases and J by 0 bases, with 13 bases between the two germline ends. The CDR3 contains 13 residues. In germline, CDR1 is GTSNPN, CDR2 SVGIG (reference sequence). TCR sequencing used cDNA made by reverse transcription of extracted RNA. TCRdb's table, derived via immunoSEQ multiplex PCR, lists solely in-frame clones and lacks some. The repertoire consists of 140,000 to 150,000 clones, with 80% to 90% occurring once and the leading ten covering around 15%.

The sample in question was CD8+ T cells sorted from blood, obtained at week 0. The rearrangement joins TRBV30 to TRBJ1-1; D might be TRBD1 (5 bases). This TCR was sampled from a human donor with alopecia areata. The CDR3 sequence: CASSMTVNTEAFF. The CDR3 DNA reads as TGTGCCAGTAGTATGACAGTGAACACTGAAGCTTTCTTT.